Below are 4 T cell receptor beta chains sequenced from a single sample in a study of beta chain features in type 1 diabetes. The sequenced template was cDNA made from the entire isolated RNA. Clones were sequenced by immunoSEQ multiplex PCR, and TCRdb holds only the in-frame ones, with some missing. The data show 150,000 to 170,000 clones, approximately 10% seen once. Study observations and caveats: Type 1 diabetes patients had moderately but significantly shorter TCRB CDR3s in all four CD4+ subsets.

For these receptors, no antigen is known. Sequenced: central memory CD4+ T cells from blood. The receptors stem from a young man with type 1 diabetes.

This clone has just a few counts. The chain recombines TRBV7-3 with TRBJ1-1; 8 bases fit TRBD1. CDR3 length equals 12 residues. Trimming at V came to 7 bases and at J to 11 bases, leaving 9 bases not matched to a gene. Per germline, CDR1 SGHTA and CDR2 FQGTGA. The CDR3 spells CASTSTDRVAFF. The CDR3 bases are TGTGCCAGCACTTCCACGGACAGGGTTGCTTTCTTT.

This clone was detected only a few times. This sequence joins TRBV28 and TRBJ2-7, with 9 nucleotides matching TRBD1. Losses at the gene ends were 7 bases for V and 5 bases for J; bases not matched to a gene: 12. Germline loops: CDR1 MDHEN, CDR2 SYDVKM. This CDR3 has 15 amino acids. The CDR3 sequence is CASTPSVQGADEQYF. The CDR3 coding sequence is TGTGCCAGCACCCCCAGCGTACAGGGGGCCGACGAGCAGTACTTC.

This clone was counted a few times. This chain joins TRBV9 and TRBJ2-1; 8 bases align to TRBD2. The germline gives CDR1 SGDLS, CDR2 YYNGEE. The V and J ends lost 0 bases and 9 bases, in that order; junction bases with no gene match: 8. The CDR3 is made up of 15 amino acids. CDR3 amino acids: CASSVDGRALSEQFF. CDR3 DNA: TGTGCCAGCAGCGTAGACGGGAGGGCCCTAAGTGAGCAGTTCTTC.

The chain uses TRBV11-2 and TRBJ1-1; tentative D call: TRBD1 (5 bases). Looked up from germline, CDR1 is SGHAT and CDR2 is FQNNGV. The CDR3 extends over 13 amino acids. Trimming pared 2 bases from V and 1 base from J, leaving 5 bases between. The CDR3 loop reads CASSLQGNTEAFF. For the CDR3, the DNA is TGTGCCAGCAGCTTACAGGGGAACACTGAAGCTTTCTTT.